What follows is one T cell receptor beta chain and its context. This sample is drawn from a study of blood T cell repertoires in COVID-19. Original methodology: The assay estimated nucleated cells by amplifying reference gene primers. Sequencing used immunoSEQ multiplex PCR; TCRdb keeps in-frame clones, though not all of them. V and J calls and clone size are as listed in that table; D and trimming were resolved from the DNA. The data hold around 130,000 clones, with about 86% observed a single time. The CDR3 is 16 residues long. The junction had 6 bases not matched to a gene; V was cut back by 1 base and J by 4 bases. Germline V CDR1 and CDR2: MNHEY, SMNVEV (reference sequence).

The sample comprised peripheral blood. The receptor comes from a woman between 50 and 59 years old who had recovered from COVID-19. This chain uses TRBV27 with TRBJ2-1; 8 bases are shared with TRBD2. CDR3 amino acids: CASSLFPGGIYNEQFF. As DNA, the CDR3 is TGTGCCAGCAGTTTATTTCCGGGGGGGATATACAATGAGCAGTTCTTC.